The present T cell receptor (beta chain) was sequenced within a study of T-cell memory formation after mild COVID-19. It was 5'RACE with constant-segment primers that produced the TCR alpha and TCR beta cDNA libraries, which carried sample barcodes and UMIs. TCRdb re-called the 5' RACE reads with MiXCR, one entry per CDR3 protein. This table has roughly 400,000 distinct CDR3 sequences, 20% to 25% appearing once. This CDR3 contains 15 residues. Germline-derived CDR1 and CDR2 are DFQATT and SNEGSKA (reference sequence). The V gene end was trimmed by 0 bases and the J gene end by 9 bases; junction bases not matched to a gene: 8.

The chain recombines TRBV20-1 with TRBJ2-1; 10 nucleotides agree with TRBD2. The TCR sequence derives from an adult woman who had mild COVID-19 (a few samples of this study predate the infection). Cell type and time point are not known. Sequences were obtained from PBMCs or a T cell subset sorted from them (not recorded which). In DNA, the CDR3 is TGCAGTGCTAGAGATAGGCCTAGCGGGAGACTTGAGCAGTTCTTC. It translates to CSARDRPSGRLEQFF.